This T cell receptor beta chain was observed in a study of Tregs in tolerant kidney transplant recipients. Study background: Related graft donors supplied nonmyeloablative bone marrow transplants, and mixed chimerism was transient. Study conclusions and caveats: Biological reproducibility was not directly addressed, but technical replication error appeared minimal.

This CDR3 has 14 amino acids. Germline V gives CDR1 SNHLY, CDR2 FYNNEI. The ends lost 4 bases at V and 8 bases at J; junction bases unmatched: 3. About this clone: Its antigen remains unidentified.

Using immunoSEQ multiplex PCR, the repertoire was profiled, and TCRdb retains in-frame clones only, with some absent. The sample lists about 77,000 clones; approximately 98% were seen once. Unstimulated regulatory T cells (CD4+CD25+CD127-), CD4+CD25- non-regulatory cells, CD4 and CD8 cells were FACS-sorted from thawed PBMCs. This sequence was found in a human donor who received a combined kidney and bone marrow transplant. Sequenced material: CD4+ T cells from blood, taken before the transplant. This chain links TRBV2 with TRBJ1-4, with 11 bases identical to TRBD1. The DNA for the CDR3 is TGTGCCAGCAGTGGGGACAGGGGGGGAGAAAAACTGTTTTTT. Its translation is CASSGDRGGEKLFF.